The 12 T cell receptor beta chains below were found in one sample sequenced in a study of T cells expressing NK-cell markers. TCRdb reprocessed the 5' RACE reads and reports one entry per CDR3 protein, with no DNA. The sample totals approximately 150,000 distinct CDR3 sequences. Sequenced sample: blood T cells: a sorted CD56 or NKG2C T cell subset, CD4+ or CD8+ T cells, or bulk PBMC T cells (not recorded which). Every receptor here comes from a man younger than 30 in good health.

The CDR3 reads CSARRPQNYGYTF. The chain joins TRBV20-1 to TRBJ1-2. The V gene's germline CDR1 is DFQATT and CDR2 SNEGSKA (reference sequence). The CDR3 extends over 13 amino acids.

The chain employs TRBV28 and TRBJ2-7; TCRdb's assignment of TRBD1 cannot be checked, as there is no DNA. The length of the CDR3 is 14 residues. Germline CDR1 and CDR2: MDHEN and SYDVKM. The CDR3 loop reads CASTTTGATYEQYF. The whole variable domain, remainder taken from reference TRBV28 and TRBJ2-7, is DVKVTQSSRYLVKRTGEKVFLECVQDMDHENMFWYRQDPGLGLRLIYFSYDVKMKEKGDIPEGYSVSREKKERFSLILESASTNQTSMYLCASTTTGATYEQYFGPGTRLTVT.

This sequence joins TRBV5-5 and TRBJ1-2. This CDR3 has 15 residues. CDR1 and CDR2 (germline): SGHKS, YYEKEE (reference sequence). CDR3 loop: CASSLAAGANYGYTF.

The chain couples TRBV12-3 or TRBV12-4 to TRBJ2-2; the D call from TCRdb, TRBD1, cannot be confirmed without DNA. The CDR3 sequence is 14 residues long. CDR3 sequence reads: CASRPDRLTGELFF.

The V and J genes are TRBV12-3 or TRBV12-4 and TRBJ2-1; the D gene TCRdb calls, TRBD2, cannot be checked with no DNA. The CDR3 is 16 amino acids. CDR3 in amino acids: CASSPPALLFDNEQFF.

The rearrangement joins TRBV5-6 to TRBJ1-2; with no DNA, the TCRdb D assignment of TRBD1 cannot be verified. The CDR3 is 18 amino acids. CDR1 and CDR2 from the germline V gene are SGHDT and YYEEEE. The CDR3 here is CASSLVGGSPTKDYGYTF.

The V gene is TRBV7-2, the J gene TRBJ2-7; with no DNA, the TCRdb D assignment of TRBD2 cannot be verified. CDR1 and CDR2 from the germline V gene are SGHTA and FQGNSA. The CDR3 has 14 residues. The CDR3 here is CASSHDGGAYEQYF.

The chain's CDR3 is CAIRPTSGRGYEQFF. The V call is TRBV10-3, the J call TRBJ2-1; TCRdb lists TRBD2, though no DNA is available to test this call. CDR1 and CDR2 from the germline V gene are ENHRY and SYGVKD. The CDR3 is 15 residues long.

V and J are TRBV5-1 and TRBJ2-3; TCRdb gives TRBD2 as the D gene, but with no DNA this cannot be confirmed. Germline V gene sequence: CDR1 SGHRS, CDR2 YFSETQ. The CDR3 loop spans 16 amino acids. Here the CDR3 reads CASSFTSGRLTDTQYF.

The gene calls are TRBV2 and TRBJ2-2; lacking DNA, the TRBD2 call made by TCRdb goes unchecked. The CDR3 runs 17 residues. Germline V gene lookup returns CDR1 SNHLY and CDR2 FYNNEI. The CDR3 protein is CASSEVPGLADAGELFF.

The gene calls are TRBV27 and TRBJ2-1; TCRdb returns TRBD2, unconfirmable since there is no DNA. Germline V CDR1 and CDR2: MNHEY, SMNVEV (reference sequence). There are 16 residues in the CDR3. The CDR3 is CASSLLRGGPYNEQFF.

The chain couples TRBV5-1 to TRBJ2-5; TCRdb names TRBD2, which stays unverified in the absence of DNA. Germline CDR1 and CDR2: SGHRS and YFSETQ. This CDR3 has 18 residues. Here the CDR3 reads CASSGGLAGGPGQETQYF. The full variable domain, in which reference TRBV5-1 and TRBJ2-5 provide the parts outside the CDR3, is KAGVTQTPRYLIKTRGQQVTLSCSPISGHRSVSWYQQTPGQGLQFLFEYFSETQRNKGNFPGRFSGRQFSNSRSEMNVSTLELGDSALYLCASSGGLAGGPGQETQYFGPGTRLLVL.